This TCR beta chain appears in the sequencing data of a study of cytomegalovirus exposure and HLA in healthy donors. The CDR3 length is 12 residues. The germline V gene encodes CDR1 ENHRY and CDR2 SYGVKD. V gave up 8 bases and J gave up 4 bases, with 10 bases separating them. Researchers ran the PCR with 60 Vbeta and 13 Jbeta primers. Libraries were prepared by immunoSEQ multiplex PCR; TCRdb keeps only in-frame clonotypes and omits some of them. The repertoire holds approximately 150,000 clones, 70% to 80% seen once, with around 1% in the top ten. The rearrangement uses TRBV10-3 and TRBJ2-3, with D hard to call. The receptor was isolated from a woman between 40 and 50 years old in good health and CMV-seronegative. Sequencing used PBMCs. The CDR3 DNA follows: TGTGCCATCGCAGGCAACGCAGATACGCAGTATTTT. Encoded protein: CAIAGNADTQYF.